The sample holds a few counts of the clone carrying this T cell receptor beta chain. The data were taken from a study of human T cells and chemical hapten exposure. Study summary: The study traced per-sample TCR yield variation mainly to small differences in pooled library volumes.

In the authors' workflow: 96,000 or so TCRs per sample was the median, with a range of about 20,000 to 690,600. TCRdb analysed the RACE reads with MiXCR anew, one entry per CDR3 protein. For this entry, the V and J calls and clone size follow TCRdb and not the study's own pipeline. The sample lists 300,000 to 450,000 distinct CDR3 sequences; approximately 5.1% were seen once. Time point meaning: pre-sensitization, week 0. Regarding treatment: therapeutic diphenylcyclopropenone sensitization with weekly scalp DPC. Sequenced material: whole blood, taken in connection with sensitization to the hapten diphenylcyclopropenone (DPC). The source of this sequence is a woman between 45 and 60 years old with alopecia areata. Some clones in this sample may be carry-over from other donors' samples.

The CDR3 DNA sequence: TGTGCCAGCTCGGGAGGGATTAACAATGAGCAGTTCTTC. The encoded protein is CASSGGINNEQFF. The gene calls are TRBV28 and TRBJ2-1; 8 bases align to TRBD2. The CDR3 is 13 residues long. CDR1 and CDR2 from the germline V gene are MDHEN and SYDVKM. Trimming at V came to 8 bases and at J to 5 bases, leaving 5 bases not matched to a gene. Together with reference TRBV28 and TRBJ2-1, the CDR3 gives the full variable domain: DVKVTQSSRYLVKRTGEKVFLECVQDMDHENMFWYRQDPGLGLRLIYFSYDVKMKEKGDIPEGYSVSREKKERFSLILESASTNQTSMYLCASSGGINNEQFFGPGTRLTVL.